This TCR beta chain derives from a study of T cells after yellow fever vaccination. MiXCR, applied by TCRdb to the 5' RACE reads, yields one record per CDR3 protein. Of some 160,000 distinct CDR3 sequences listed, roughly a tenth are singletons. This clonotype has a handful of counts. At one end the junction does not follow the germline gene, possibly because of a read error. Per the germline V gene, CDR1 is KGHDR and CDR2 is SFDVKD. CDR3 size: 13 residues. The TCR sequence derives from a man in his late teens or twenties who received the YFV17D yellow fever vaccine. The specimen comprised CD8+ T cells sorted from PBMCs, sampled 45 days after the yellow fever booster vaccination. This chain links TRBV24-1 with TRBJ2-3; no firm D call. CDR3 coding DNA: TGTGCCACCAGTGAAGCCAGCAGAGATACGCAGTATTTT. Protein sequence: CATSEASRDTQYF.